Listed below are T cell receptor beta chains from one sample, sequenced in a study of blood T cell repertoires in COVID-19. Repertoires were generated with immunoSEQ multiplex PCR, while TCRdb's copy carries only in-frame clones and drops some. This table holds around 70,000 clones, roughly 75% found once. Specimen: peripheral blood. The receptors come from a human donor in a cohort sampled during active COVID-19. CDR3s include the opening cysteine and the closing phenylalanine or tryptophan. Each record gives: CDR3 protein, J gene, V gene, clone size. Clone size appears in some rows only: once, few, many, or a class for an expanded clone.

cdr3_aa: CAWRHLGVGGDEQYF
j_call: TRBJ2-7
v_call: TRBV30
clone_size: -

cdr3_aa: CASSEGGRGSYNEQFF
j_call: TRBJ2-1
v_call: TRBV10-1
clone_size: -

cdr3_aa: CASSHSPGTSGRRGETQYF
j_call: TRBJ2-5
v_call: TRBV3-1/TRBV3-2
clone_size: -

cdr3_aa: CASSLTSNNEQFF
j_call: TRBJ2-1
v_call: TRBV5-1
clone_size: -

cdr3_aa: CASSPRTSGRTDTQYF
j_call: TRBJ2-3
v_call: TRBV6-2/TRBV6-3
clone_size: once

cdr3_aa: CASSLPRDSPNEKLFF
j_call: TRBJ1-4
v_call: TRBV28
clone_size: -

cdr3_aa: CASSIGQPNSPLHF
j_call: TRBJ1-6
v_call: TRBV19
clone_size: -

cdr3_aa: CASSIGEGVQPQHF
j_call: TRBJ1-5
v_call: TRBV19
clone_size: -

cdr3_aa: CASSLALTGGNTEAFF
j_call: TRBJ1-1
v_call: TRBV7-2
clone_size: -

cdr3_aa: CASSYLAGGDNEQFF
j_call: TRBJ2-1
v_call: TRBV27
clone_size: -

cdr3_aa: CASSSGLADLYEQYF
j_call: TRBJ2-7
v_call: TRBV7-2
clone_size: once

cdr3_aa: CASSLRGMSNQPQHF
j_call: TRBJ1-5
v_call: TRBV28
clone_size: -

cdr3_aa: CASSLDRGRSYEQYF
j_call: TRBJ2-7
v_call: TRBV5-4
clone_size: -

cdr3_aa: CASSVGRAGTDTQYF
j_call: TRBJ2-3
v_call: TRBV9
clone_size: -

cdr3_aa: CASSRGDTEAFF
j_call: TRBJ1-1
v_call: TRBV7-9
clone_size: medium-sized

cdr3_aa: CASSVRDRGGHEQYF
j_call: TRBJ2-7
v_call: TRBV9
clone_size: -

cdr3_aa: CASSMKRGSEQYF
j_call: TRBJ2-7
v_call: TRBV19
clone_size: -

cdr3_aa: CASSLVDSANEKLFF
j_call: TRBJ1-4
v_call: TRBV7-9
clone_size: -

cdr3_aa: CAWSVLQGHAGYTF
j_call: TRBJ1-2
v_call: TRBV30
clone_size: -

cdr3_aa: CASSLSGLAGAFNEQYF
j_call: TRBJ2-7
v_call: TRBV7-2
clone_size: -

cdr3_aa: CASSGPLGRPEQYF
j_call: TRBJ2-7
v_call: TRBV28
clone_size: -

cdr3_aa: CASSPRTGVDGGYTF
j_call: TRBJ1-2
v_call: TRBV18
clone_size: -

cdr3_aa: CASSQGKPNTDTQYF
j_call: TRBJ2-3
v_call: TRBV3-1/TRBV3-2
clone_size: -

cdr3_aa: CASSFGRGLEQYF
j_call: TRBJ2-7
v_call: TRBV27
clone_size: -

cdr3_aa: CASSGQSNQPQHF
j_call: TRBJ1-5
v_call: TRBV2
clone_size: once

cdr3_aa: CASSPTGGDPYGYTF
j_call: TRBJ1-2
v_call: TRBV14
clone_size: -

cdr3_aa: CASSLVGTSGSIEQYF
j_call: TRBJ2-7
v_call: TRBV7-9
clone_size: -

cdr3_aa: CASSVPGIPNVLTF
j_call: TRBJ2-6
v_call: TRBV9
clone_size: -

cdr3_aa: CASSQAGLSGANVLTF
j_call: TRBJ2-6
v_call: TRBV3-1/TRBV3-2
clone_size: -

cdr3_aa: CASSTGLAGQETQYF
j_call: TRBJ2-5
v_call: TRBV19
clone_size: -

cdr3_aa: CASSQVLGGEQYF
j_call: TRBJ2-7
v_call: TRBV14
clone_size: -

cdr3_aa: CAWSTERGEADTQYF
j_call: TRBJ2-3
v_call: TRBV30
clone_size: -

cdr3_aa: CATSRARGETQYF
j_call: TRBJ2-5
v_call: TRBV15
clone_size: -

cdr3_aa: CASSLRQPTTETQYF
j_call: TRBJ2-5
v_call: TRBV7-2
clone_size: -

cdr3_aa: CASSLAGGLDTQYF
j_call: TRBJ2-3
v_call: TRBV5-1
clone_size: -

cdr3_aa: CASSSSTGGYGYTF
j_call: TRBJ1-2
v_call: TRBV28
clone_size: -

cdr3_aa: CASSQNVRDTQYF
j_call: TRBJ2-3
v_call: TRBV3-1/TRBV3-2
clone_size: -

cdr3_aa: CASSLLGVNTEAFF
j_call: TRBJ1-1
v_call: TRBV3-1/TRBV3-2
clone_size: -

cdr3_aa: CASSYGGNPYGYTF
j_call: TRBJ1-2
v_call: TRBV6-2/TRBV6-3
clone_size: -

cdr3_aa: CASSQYGTGNQPQHF
j_call: TRBJ1-5
v_call: TRBV5-4
clone_size: -

cdr3_aa: CASSLWLYGGQRHEQYF
j_call: TRBJ2-7
v_call: TRBV28
clone_size: once